Each of the 31 T cell receptor beta chains below was sequenced from the same sample in a study of cytomegalovirus exposure and HLA in healthy donors. PCR was performed using 60 Vbeta and 13 Jbeta primers. Clones were read by immunoSEQ multiplex PCR, and TCRdb kept only the in-frame ones, dropping some. The sample lists 130,000 to 150,000 clones, over 65% occurring once. The specimen was PBMCs. The receptor set was obtained from a middle-aged man in good health and CMV-seropositive.

The chain has TRBV10-3 and TRBJ2-5; a weak D match, TRBD2 (5 bases). Germline V gene lookup returns CDR1 ENHRY and CDR2 SYGVKD. Trimming took off 5 bases at V and 6 bases at J, with 16 bases between the two ends. The CDR3 has 14 amino acids. CDR3 nucleotide sequence: TGTGCCATCAGTCCAAGCCCCGAGGGAAAGACCCAGTACTTC. This translates into CAISPSPEGKTQYF.

This clone turned up a few times. The V and J genes are TRBV6-5 and TRBJ2-3, with 7 nucleotides matching TRBD2. The CDR3 is made up of 15 amino acids. Trimming removed 7 bases from V and 5 bases from J; junction bases left unmatched: 12. The germline V gene encodes CDR1 MNHEY and CDR2 SVGAGI. The CDR3 sequence: CASTDGLGRGDTQYF. CDR3 nucleotides: TGTGCCAGCACCGACGGACTAGGGCGAGGAGATACGCAGTATTTT.

V and J are TRBV19 and TRBJ1-5, with TRBD1 matching 7 bases. Germline V lookup: CDR1 LNHDA, CDR2 SQIVND (reference sequence). The V and J ends lost 4 bases and 2 bases, in that order; junction bases with no gene match: 5. The CDR3 runs 15 residues. CDR3 in amino acids: CASSTTGVGNQPQHF. CDR3 DNA: TGTGCCAGTAGTACAACAGGGGTCGGCAATCAGCCCCAGCATTTT.

This rearrangement joins TRBV20-1 to TRBJ2-7, with D perhaps matching TRBD1 (6 bases). V was shortened by 3 bases and J by 9 bases, with 12 bases between the two germline ends. This CDR3 contains 11 residues. Germline V gene sequence: CDR1 DFQATT, CDR2 SNEGSKA (reference sequence). DNA of the CDR3: TGCAGTGCTAGGAACCAGGGGAGGCAGTACTTC. This translates into CSARNQGRQYF.

V is TRBV19 and J is TRBJ2-4, with 8 bases aligning to TRBD2. After removal of 6 bases from V and 0 bases from J, the junction contained 22 bases not matched to a gene. Germline CDR1 LNHDA, CDR2 SQIVND (reference sequence). This CDR3 spans 21 amino acids. The CDR3 bases are TGTGCCAGTAGCCCAAGGGTGGACGGGTGGCGGGGGGCGGTAGCCAAAAACATTCAGTACTTC. Encoded protein: CASSPRVDGWRGAVAKNIQYF. Full variable domain (rest looked up from reference TRBV19 and TRBJ2-4): DGGITQSPKYLFRKEGQNVTLSCEQNLNHDAMYWYRQDPGQGLRLIYYSQIVNDFQKGDIAEGYSVSREKKESFPLTVTSAQKNPTAFYLCASSPRVDGWRGAVAKNIQYFGAGTRLSVL.

The genes are TRBV21-1 and TRBJ2-7; the table gives TRBD2 as D, unverified against the DNA. TRBV21-1 is a pseudogene segment. The CDR3 spans 16 residues. The CDR3 region has the DNA TGTGCCAGCAGCAAAAACCCCAATAAGGGGGGGTACGAGCAGTACTTC. This translates into CASSKNPNKGGYEQYF.

The chain links TRBV10-3 to TRBJ1-2; TRBD1 might be the D (6 bases). Trimming removed 11 bases from V and 4 bases from J, with 17 bases in between. CDR1 is ENHRY and CDR2 is SYGVKD in the germline V gene. The CDR3 is made up of 13 amino acids. CDR3 in DNA: TGTGCCGTCCTTCAACAGGGCCCCTATGGCTACACCTTC. The encoded protein is CAVLQQGPYGYTF.

This clone was detected only once. This chain connects TRBV27 to TRBJ2-3; 13 bases are shared with TRBD2. The junction had 7 bases not matched to a gene; V was cut back by 6 bases and J by 1 base. The germline V gene has CDR1 MNHEY and CDR2 SMNVEV (reference sequence). This CDR3 contains 17 residues. As DNA, the CDR3 is TGTGCCAGCAGCCCCCGGACTAGCGGGAGAGGCACAGATACGCAGTATTTT. It encodes CASSPRTSGRGTDTQYF.

This chain connects TRBV7-2 to TRBJ2-5; tentative D call: TRBD2 (6 bases). V gave up 5 bases and J gave up 5 bases, with 12 bases separating them. Germline values: CDR1 SGHTA, CDR2 FQGNSA. This CDR3 comprises 13 residues. As DNA, the CDR3 is TGTGCCAGCAGCCCTAGCGTCCGGGAGACCCAGTACTTC. It encodes CASSPSVRETQYF.

This clone was counted between two and nine times. The CDR3 DNA is TGTGCCATCAGTGAGTCGAAAGCGGGAGGGCCCCGGTTCTTC. Protein: CAISESKAGGPRFF. This rearrangement joins TRBV10-3 to TRBJ2-1; 10 nucleotides line up with TRBD2. Trimming cost V 0 bases and J 15 bases; bases outside gene matches: 8. The CDR3 totals 14 residues. CDR1 and CDR2 (germline): ENHRY, SYGVKD.

This clone was seen once. At the DNA level, this CDR3 is encoded by other sequences in the same sample as well. The chain links TRBV27 to TRBJ2-7, with D possibly TRBD1 on 6 matching bases. This CDR3 contains 13 residues. The V gene lost 3 bases and the J gene lost 2 bases, with 8 bases spanning the gap. Germline V gene data show CDR1 as MNHEY and CDR2 as SMNVEV (reference sequence). Written as DNA, the CDR3 is TGTGCCAGCAGTTTGGCAGGGGCCTACGAGCAGTACTTC. Protein product: CASSLAGAYEQYF.

Note on this clone: At one end, the junction sequence differs from germline, possibly due to a read error. The chain recombines TRBV29-1 with TRBJ1-1; D perhaps matches TRBD1 (5 bases). This CDR3 is 13 amino acids long. Germline CDR1 and CDR2: SQVTM and ANQGSEA. As DNA, the CDR3 is TGCAGCGTTGGAGCCAATAGTGGGACTGGAGCTTTCTTT. It encodes CSVGANSGTGAFF. Combining the CDR3 with reference TRBV29-1 and TRBJ1-1 gives the whole variable domain SAVISQKPSRDICQRGTSLTIQCQVDSQVTMMFWYRQQPGQSLTLIATANQGSEATYESGFVIDKFPISRPNLTFSTLTVSNMSPEDSSIYLCSVGANSGTGAFFGQGTRLTVV.

The chain has TRBV21-1 and TRBJ2-3; TRBD2, the table's D call, was not compared with the DNA. TRBV21-1 is deemed a pseudogene. CDR3 length: 11 amino acids. The CDR3 loop is CASSKLDTQYF. The CDR3 region has the DNA TGTGCCAGCAGCAAACTAGATACGCAGTATTTT.

The chain couples TRBV4-1 to TRBJ2-2, with D hard to call. V lost 6 bases, J lost 0 bases, and 23 bases lay in between. CDR1 is MGHRA and CDR2 is YSYEKL in the germline V gene. The CDR3 totals 19 residues. This chain's CDR3 is CASSTSILQRNPNTGELFF. CDR3 DNA sequence: TGCGCCAGCAGTACCTCGATCCTTCAGCGCAACCCGAACACCGGGGAGCTGTTTTTT.

This clone occurred many times. The J gene is TRBJ1-2, the V gene TRBV19; the D is unclear. Trimming shortened V by 6 bases and J by 7 bases, and 15 bases separated the two germline ends. CDR1 LNHDA and CDR2 SQIVND come from the germline V gene (reference sequence). The CDR3 is 13 amino acids. CDR3 protein: CASSFAPSTGYTF. In DNA, the CDR3 is TGTGCCAGTAGCTTCGCCCCGAGCACTGGCTACACCTTC.

The count of this clone is one. This sequence joins TRBV7-9 and TRBJ1-1, with a tentative D call TRBD1 (5 bases). CDR3 length: 14 amino acids. V lost 7 bases to trimming and J lost 1 base, with 13 bases between them. The germline V gene encodes CDR1 SEHNR and CDR2 FQNEAQ (reference sequence). The CDR3 sequence is CASMGPSSNTEAFF. The CDR3 DNA is TGTGCCAGCATGGGGCCGAGCTCGAACACTGAAGCTTTCTTT.

This rearrangement joins TRBV5-6 to TRBJ2-1; perhaps TRBD2 as D (5 bases). CDR1 is SGHDT and CDR2 is YYEEEE in the germline V gene. V shed 4 bases and J shed 7 bases, with 21 bases lying between them. The CDR3 is made up of 16 amino acids. The CDR3 sequence: CASSPDPAGVWNEQFF. The DNA for the CDR3 is TGTGCCAGCAGCCCAGACCCCGCCGGGGTTTGGAATGAGCAGTTCTTC.

As concerns this clone: A junction end diverges from the germline sequence, so it may reflect a read error. V usage is TRBV11-2 and J usage is TRBJ2-6, with a weak D call TRBD1 (6 bases). Germline CDR1 is SGHAT and CDR2 is FQNNGV. This CDR3 region has 16 residues. The CDR3 loop is CASSLGAGAGANGLTF. The CDR3 region has the DNA TGTGCCAGCAGCTTAGGGGCAGGGGCTGGGGCCAACGGCCTGACTTTC.

This chain uses TRBV5-4 with TRBJ2-4; 11 nucleotides agree with TRBD2. The CDR3 runs to 16 residues. CDR1 SGHNT and CDR2 YYREEE come from the germline V gene (reference sequence). The J segment lost 0 bases and the V segment lost 5 bases, leaving 4 bases of the junction unmatched. The DNA of the CDR3 is TGTGCCAGCAGTGAAACTAGCGGGAGAGCCAAAAACATTCAGTACTTC. Translating gives CASSETSGRAKNIQYF.

The rearrangement links TRBV5-4 to TRBJ2-5; 15 positions agree with TRBD2. From germline, CDR1 is SGHNT and CDR2 YYREEE (reference sequence). This CDR3 contains 16 residues. Trimming removed 3 bases from V and 5 bases from J; junction bases left unmatched: 5. In DNA form, the CDR3 reads TGTGCCAGCAGCTCGGGGACTAGCGGGAGGTGGGAGACCCAGTACTTC. Encoded protein: CASSSGTSGRWETQYF. Looking up the rest from reference TRBV5-4 and TRBJ2-5 gives the full variable domain: ETGVTQSPTHLIKTRGQQVTLRCSSQSGHNTVSWYQQALGQGPQFIFQYYREEENGRGNFPPRFSGLQFPNYSSELNVNALELDDSALYLCASSSGTSGRWETQYFGPGTRLLVL.

This sequence joins TRBV6-6 and TRBJ2-7; 15 bases are shared with TRBD2. CDR1 is MNHNY, CDR2 SVGAGI, per germline (reference sequence). The CDR3 totals 13 residues. V lost 7 bases, J lost 8 bases, and 3 bases stayed unmatched. The CDR3 spells CASTGLAGGQQYF. The CDR3 DNA reads TGTGCCAGCACTGGACTAGCGGGAGGGCAGCAGTACTTC.

The gene calls are TRBV6-6 and TRBJ2-7; the match to TRBD1 covers 8 bases. CDR1 and CDR2 (germline): MNHNY, SVGAGI (reference sequence). Germline trimming cut 0 bases from V and 3 bases from J; bases unmatched to any gene: 7. The CDR3 is 16 amino acids. The CDR3: CASSYSIGTGGYEQYF. The DNA of the CDR3 is TGTGCCAGCAGTTACTCGATAGGGACAGGAGGCTACGAGCAGTACTTC.

CDR3 nucleotides: TGTGCCAGCAGCTTGGGGCAGGGGGCATCCTACGAGCAGTACTTC. It specifies CASSLGQGASYEQYF. The chain uses TRBV11-2 and TRBJ2-5; 8 bases match TRBD1. The better agreement between TRBJ2-7 and the DNA end casts doubt on the J call. Germline CDR1 SGHAT, CDR2 FQNNGV. The CDR3 runs to 15 residues.

CDR3 sequence reads: CASSLTPLAGAYEQYF. CDR3 nucleotide sequence: TGTGCCAGCAGCCTCACGCCTCTAGCGGGAGCCTACGAGCAGTACTTC. The J gene is TRBJ2-7, the V gene TRBV7-2, with 10 bases fitting TRBD2. The CDR3 totals 16 residues. Trimming at V came to 5 bases and at J to 2 bases, leaving 9 bases not matched to a gene. Per the germline V gene, CDR1 is SGHTA and CDR2 is FQGNSA.

The genes are TRBV6-6 and TRBJ2-5; tentative D call: TRBD2 (5 bases). TRBJ2-7 matches the DNA end more closely, so the J call is doubtful. CDR1 MNHNY and CDR2 SVGAGI come from the germline V gene (reference sequence). The CDR3 has 16 amino acids. The CDR3 DNA reads as TGTGCCAGCAGTTACTCTGAGGGTCTAGTTGCCTACGAGCAGTACTTC. Its protein product is CASSYSEGLVAYEQYF.

The chain recombines TRBV18 with TRBJ1-2, with 8 bases that match TRBD1. Trimming took 4 bases from V and 7 from J; bases not matched to a gene: 8. Germline values: CDR1 KGHSH, CDR2 LQKENI. The CDR3 has 14 residues. The CDR3 loop reads CASSQSGQDVGYTF. CDR3 DNA: TGTGCCAGCTCACAATCGGGACAGGACGTTGGCTACACCTTC. The complete variable domain, with remaining parts taken from reference TRBV18 and TRBJ1-2, reads NAGVMQNPRHLVRRRGQEARLRCSPMKGHSHVYWYRQLPEEGLKFMVYLQKENIIDESGMPKERFSAEFPKEGPSILRIQQVVRGDSAAYFCASSQSGQDVGYTFGSGTRLTVV.

CDR3 protein: CASSDQGFTGELFF. The CDR3 bases are TGTGCCAGCAGTGACCAGGGCTTCACCGGGGAGCTGTTTTTT. The chain joins TRBV6-4 to TRBJ2-2; possible D gene TRBD1, 5 bases. The ends were cut back, 2 bases at V and 4 bases at J, with 8 bases in the middle. From germline, CDR1 is MRHNA and CDR2 SNTAGT. This CDR3 has 14 residues.

This chain uses TRBV20-1 with TRBJ2-1; D gene unclear. The CDR3 totals 9 residues. CDR1 is DFQATT and CDR2 is SNEGSKA in the germline V gene (reference sequence). V shed 4 bases and J shed 9 bases, with 4 bases lying between them. CDR3 region: CSATSEQFF. In DNA, the CDR3 is TGCAGTGCTACGAGTGAGCAGTTCTTC.

Remarks on this clone: At one boundary the junction diverges from the germline segment, which might be a read error. The gene calls are TRBV19 and TRBJ2-6; D perhaps matches TRBD1 (5 bases). The CDR3 has 16 amino acids. Germline assignment: CDR1 LNHDA and CDR2 SQIVND (reference sequence). In DNA, the CDR3 is TGTGCCAGTAGAGGTCTTCTGAGGCCTGGGGCCAACGGCCTGACTTTC. The encoded protein is CASRGLLRPGANGLTF.

The chain carries TRBV14 and TRBJ1-2; possible D gene TRBD1, 5 bases. The ends were cut back, 1 base at V and 0 bases at J, with 15 bases in the middle. In germline, CDR1 is SGHDN, CDR2 FVKESK. The CDR3 has 17 amino acids. The CDR3, as DNA: TGTGCCAGCAGCCAAGTCCTCGGGGGAGGGGCTAACTATGGCTACACCTTC. Amino acids: CASSQVLGGGANYGYTF.

This chain joins TRBV5-4 and TRBJ1-4; 9 positions match TRBD1. The V gene's germline CDR1 is SGHNT and CDR2 YYREEE (reference sequence). The CDR3 runs to 15 residues. V lost 1 base to trimming and J lost 7 bases; unmatched junction nucleotides: 5. In DNA form, the CDR3 reads TGTGCCAGCAGCTTGCGGACAGGGGCCAGTGAAAAACTGTTTTTT. This gives the protein CASSLRTGASEKLFF.